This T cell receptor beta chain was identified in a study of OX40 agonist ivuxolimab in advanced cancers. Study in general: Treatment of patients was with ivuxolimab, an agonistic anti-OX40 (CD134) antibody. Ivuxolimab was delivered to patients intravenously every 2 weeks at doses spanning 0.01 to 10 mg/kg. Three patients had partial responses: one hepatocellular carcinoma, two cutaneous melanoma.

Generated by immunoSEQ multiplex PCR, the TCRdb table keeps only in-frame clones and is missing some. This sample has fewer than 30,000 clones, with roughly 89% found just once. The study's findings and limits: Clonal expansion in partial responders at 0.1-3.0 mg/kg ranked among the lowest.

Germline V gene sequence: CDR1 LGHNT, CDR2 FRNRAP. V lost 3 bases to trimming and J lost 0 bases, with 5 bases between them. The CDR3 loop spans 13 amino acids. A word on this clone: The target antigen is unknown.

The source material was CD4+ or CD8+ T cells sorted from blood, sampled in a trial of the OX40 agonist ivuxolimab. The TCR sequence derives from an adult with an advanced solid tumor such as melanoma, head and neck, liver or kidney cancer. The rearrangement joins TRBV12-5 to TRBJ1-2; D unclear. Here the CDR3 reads CASGLATNYGYTF. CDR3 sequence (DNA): TGTGCTAGTGGTTTAGCAACTAACTATGGCTACACCTTC.